This T cell receptor (beta chain) was sequenced in a study of T cells in Graves' hyperthyroidism and ophthalmopathy. Trimming cost V 8 bases and J 7 bases, with 18 bases left between them. Germline lookup yields CDR1 SGHVS and CDR2 FQNEAQ. The CDR3 is 15 residues long. The hyperthyroidism was newly diagnosed and had lasted under 2 months; the patients were aged 18 to 65. To note about this clonotype: Its antigen remains unknown.

Study-wide results and caveats: Most expanded thyroid clonotypes above 0.001 recurred in blood.

TCR beta CDR3 region amplification was performed from RNA transcripts. HTBI primers were employed in a first-round RT-PCR of the TCR CDR3. TCRdb analysed the multiplex PCR reads with MiXCR anew, one entry per CDR3 protein. This table holds over 120,000 distinct CDR3 sequences, 22% found once. Sequenced material: blood. The receptor was isolated from a woman between 50 and 59 years old with Graves' hyperthyroidism that later progressed to Graves' ophthalmopathy. The chain uses TRBV7-8 and TRBJ1-6; a weak D match, TRBD1 (5 bases). The CDR3 nucleotides are TGTGCCAGCTCCCGGCGAGGGGATAGAAATTCACCCCTCCACTTT. Translating it yields CASSRRGDRNSPLHF.